The entry that follows covers one TCR beta chain sequence. The antigen remains undetermined. The sample comes from a study of T cell responses to AZD1222 COVID-19 vaccine. Findings and caveats of the study: Spike-specific TCR breadth and depth went up after people got two AZD1222 doses.

V was trimmed by 2 bases and J by 4 bases, leaving 14 bases between them. Germline CDR1 and CDR2: MNHEY and SVGEGT. CDR3 length equals 15 residues. TCRdb's copy holds only in-frame clones and misses some; the assay was immunoSEQ multiplex PCR. The sample lists 100,000 or so clones; about nine tenths were seen once. This rearrangement joins TRBV6-2 or TRBV6-3 to TRBJ1-2; perhaps TRBD1 as D (5 bases). This TCR derives from an adult in good health. The specimen comprised peripheral blood, sampled on day 0 of AZD1222 vaccination. DNA for the CDR3: TGTGCCAGCAGTTACAGCTGGGGGACGGCCTATGGCTACACCTTC. Encoded protein: CASSYSWGTAYGYTF.